These 5 T cell receptor beta chains were sequenced from one sample in a study of T cells in Graves' hyperthyroidism and ophthalmopathy. Amplification yielded TCR beta CDR3 regions, with RNA transcripts as the source. First-round RT-PCR targeting the TCR CDR3 was performed with the HTBI primer set. Each CDR3 protein is one row after TCRdb ran MiXCR on the multiplex PCR reads. The table records some 380,000 distinct CDR3 sequences, about 13% of them present only once. The specimen was blood. The receptors come from a man aged 25 to 40 with Graves' hyperthyroidism that later progressed to Graves' ophthalmopathy.

Comment on this clonotype: A much more abundant neighbour one base away suggests this may be a read error. The gene calls are TRBV11-2 and TRBJ2-5; D is unclear. The CDR3 covers 11 residues. CDR1 and CDR2 (germline): SGHAT, FQNNGV. V lost 5 bases and J lost 3, with 4 bases in between. The CDR3 DNA follows: TGTGCCAGCAGCATCAAAGAGACCCAGTACTTC. Protein product: CASSIKETQYF.

This clonotype occurred many times. The chain links TRBV27 to TRBJ1-1; D may be TRBD1 (5 bases). The ends were cut back, 6 bases at V and 1 base at J, with 18 bases in the middle. This CDR3 region has 16 residues. Germline V CDR1 and CDR2: MNHEY, SMNVEV (reference sequence). CDR3 amino acids: CASRPLPGTGNTEAFF. DNA for the CDR3: TGTGCCAGCAGGCCTCTACCCGGGACCGGGAACACTGAAGCTTTCTTT.

This clonotype was seen only once. One end of the junction varies from germline; a read error may be responsible. This rearrangement joins TRBV14 to TRBJ2-1, with D perhaps given as TRBD1 or TRBD2 (5 bases each). Per germline, CDR1 SGHDN and CDR2 FVKESK. This CDR3 spans 15 amino acids. The CDR3 sequence is CASSRPGRTYNEQLF. CDR3 DNA: TGTGCCAGCAGCCGCCCGGGGCGTACCTACAATGAGCAGCTCTTC.

This clonotype was seen at least ten times. V and J are TRBV2 and TRBJ1-2, with D possibly being TRBD1 (6 bases). CDR3 length: 14 residues. Germline CDR1 and CDR2: SNHLY and FYNNEI. The V gene lost 6 bases and the J gene lost 3 bases, with 14 bases spanning the gap. DNA of the CDR3: TGTGCCAGCAGGGGGCCCTCAGGGGACTATGGCTACACCTTC. This encodes CASRGPSGDYGYTF.

This clonotype showed up many times. This sequence joins TRBV24-1 and TRBJ1-5; the D gene is possibly TRBD1 (5 bases). Looked up from germline, CDR1 is KGHDR and CDR2 is SFDVKD. Deletions cut 7 bases from V and 7 bases from J, with 13 bases between. This CDR3 contains 13 residues. The CDR3 loop is CATSRGTGQPQHF. CDR3 in DNA: TGTGCCACCAGCCGGGGGACGGGACAGCCCCAGCATTTT.